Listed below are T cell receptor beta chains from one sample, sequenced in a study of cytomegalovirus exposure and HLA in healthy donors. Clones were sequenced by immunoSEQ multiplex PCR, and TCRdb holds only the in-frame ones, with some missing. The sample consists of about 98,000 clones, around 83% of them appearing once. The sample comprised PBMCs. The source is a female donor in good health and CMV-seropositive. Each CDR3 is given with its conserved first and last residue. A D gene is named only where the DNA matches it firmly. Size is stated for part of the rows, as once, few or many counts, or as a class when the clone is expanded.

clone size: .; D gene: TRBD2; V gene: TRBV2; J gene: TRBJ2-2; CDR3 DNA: TGTGCCAGCAGTTGGACTAGCGTTAGGGCCGGGGAGCTGTTTTTT; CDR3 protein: CASSWTSVRAGELFF
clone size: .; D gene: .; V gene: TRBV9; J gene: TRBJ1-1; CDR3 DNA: TGTGCCAGCAGCGTAAGAGGGAGGGGTGAAGCTTTCTTT; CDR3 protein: CASSVRGRGEAFF
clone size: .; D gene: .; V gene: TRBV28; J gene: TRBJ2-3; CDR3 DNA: TGTGCCAGCACCAGGGACATTGGTAGCACAGATACGCAGTATTTT; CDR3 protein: CASTRDIGSTDTQYF
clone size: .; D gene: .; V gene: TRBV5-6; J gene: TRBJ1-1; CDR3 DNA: TGTGCCAGCAGCTTGGGCAGGCGATCTGAAGCTTTCTTT; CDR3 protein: CASSLGRRSEAFF
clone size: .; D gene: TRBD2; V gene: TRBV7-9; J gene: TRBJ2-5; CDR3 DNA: TGTGCCAGCAGCCCGGGGGGTTCGTATGAGACCCAGTACTTC; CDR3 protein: CASSPGGSYETQYF
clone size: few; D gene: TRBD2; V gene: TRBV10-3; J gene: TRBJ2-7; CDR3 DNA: TGTGCCATCAGTACGGGGGGGGGCCCGGGACTAGCGCTCGAGCAGTACTTC; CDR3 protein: CAISTGGGPGLALEQYF
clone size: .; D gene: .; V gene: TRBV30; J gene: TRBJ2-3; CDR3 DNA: TGTGCCTGGAGTGTACAGGGCAGCGTCTCGGATACGCAGTATTTT; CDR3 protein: CAWSVQGSVSDTQYF
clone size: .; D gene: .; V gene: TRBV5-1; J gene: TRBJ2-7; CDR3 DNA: TGCGCCAGCAGCTTGACAGTCACCTACGAGCAGTACTTC; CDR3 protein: CASSLTVTYEQYF
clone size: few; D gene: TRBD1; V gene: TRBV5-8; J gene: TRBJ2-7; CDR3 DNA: TGTGCCAGCAGCTTAGTCCCACAGGGGACAGGGGGCGAGCAGTACTTC; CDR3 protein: CASSLVPQGTGGEQYF
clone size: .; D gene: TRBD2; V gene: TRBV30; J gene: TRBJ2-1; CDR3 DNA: TGTGCCTGGAGCCTAGCGGGGTGTGAGCAGTTCTTC; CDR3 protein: CAWSLAGCEQFF
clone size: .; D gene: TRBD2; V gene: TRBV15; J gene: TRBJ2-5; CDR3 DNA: TGTGCCACCAGCAGGATACTAGCGTCCCAAGAGACCCAGTACTTC; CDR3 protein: CATSRILASQETQYF